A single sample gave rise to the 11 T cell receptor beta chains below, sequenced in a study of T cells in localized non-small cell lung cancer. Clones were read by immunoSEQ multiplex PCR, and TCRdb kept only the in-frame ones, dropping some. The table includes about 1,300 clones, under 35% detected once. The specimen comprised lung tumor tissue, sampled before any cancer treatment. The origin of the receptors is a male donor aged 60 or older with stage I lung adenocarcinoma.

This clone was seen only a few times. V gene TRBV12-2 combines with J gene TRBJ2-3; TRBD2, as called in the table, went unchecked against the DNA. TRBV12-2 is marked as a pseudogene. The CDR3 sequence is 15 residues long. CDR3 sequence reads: CATTEGGAGADTQYF. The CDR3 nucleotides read TGTGCCACCACAGAGGGAGGAGCGGGGGCGGATACGCAGTATTTT.

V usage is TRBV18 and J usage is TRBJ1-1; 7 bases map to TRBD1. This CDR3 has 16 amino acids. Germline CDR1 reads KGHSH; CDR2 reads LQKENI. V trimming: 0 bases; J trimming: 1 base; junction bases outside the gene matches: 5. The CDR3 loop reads CASSPPARGWNTEAFF. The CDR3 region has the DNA TGTGCCAGCTCACCACCCGCCAGGGGGTGGAACACTGAAGCTTTCTTT.

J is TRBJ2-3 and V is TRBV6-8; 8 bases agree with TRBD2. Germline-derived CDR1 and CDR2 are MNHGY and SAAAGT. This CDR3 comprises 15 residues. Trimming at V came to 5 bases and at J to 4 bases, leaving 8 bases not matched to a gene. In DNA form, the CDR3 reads TGTGCCAGCAGTAAGCGGGGGAGCGAGGCAGATACGCAGTATTTT. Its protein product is CASSKRGSEADTQYF.

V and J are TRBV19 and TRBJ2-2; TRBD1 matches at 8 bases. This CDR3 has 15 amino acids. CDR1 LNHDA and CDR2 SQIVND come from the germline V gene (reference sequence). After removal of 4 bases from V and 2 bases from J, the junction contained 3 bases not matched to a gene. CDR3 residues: CASSRSGGNTGELFF. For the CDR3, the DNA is TGTGCCAGTAGTAGGTCAGGGGGCAACACCGGGGAGCTGTTTTTT.

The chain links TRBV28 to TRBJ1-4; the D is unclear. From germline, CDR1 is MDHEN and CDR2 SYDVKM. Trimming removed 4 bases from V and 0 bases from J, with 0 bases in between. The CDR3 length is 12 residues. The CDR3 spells CASSSTNEKLFF. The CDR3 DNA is TGTGCCAGCAGTTCAACTAATGAAAAACTGTTTTTT.

This CDR3 reads CASSPFSGGSYNEQFF. The CDR3 region has the DNA TGTGCCAGCTCACCGTTTAGCGGGGGCTCCTACAATGAGCAGTTCTTC. The chain joins TRBV18 to TRBJ2-1; 9 positions agree with TRBD2. Germline V gene data show CDR1 as KGHSH and CDR2 as LQKENI. The CDR3 is 16 residues long. After removal of 3 bases from V and 0 bases from J, the junction contained 3 bases not matched to a gene.

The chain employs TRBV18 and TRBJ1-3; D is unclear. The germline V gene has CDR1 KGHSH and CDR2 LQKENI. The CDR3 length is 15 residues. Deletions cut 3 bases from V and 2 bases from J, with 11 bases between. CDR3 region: CASSPTTGAGNTIYF. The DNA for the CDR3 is TGTGCCAGCTCACCGACAACCGGCGCTGGAAACACCATATATTTT.

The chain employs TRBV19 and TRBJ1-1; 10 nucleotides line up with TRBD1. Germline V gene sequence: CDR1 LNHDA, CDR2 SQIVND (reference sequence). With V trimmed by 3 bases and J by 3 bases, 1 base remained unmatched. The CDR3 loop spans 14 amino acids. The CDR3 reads CASSMGTGDTEAFF. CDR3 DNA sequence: TGTGCCAGTAGTATGGGGACAGGGGACACTGAAGCTTTCTTT.

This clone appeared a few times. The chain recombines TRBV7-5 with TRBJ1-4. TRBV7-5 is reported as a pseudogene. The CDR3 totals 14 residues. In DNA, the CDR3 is TGTGCCAGCAGCTTCTCAACAACTAATGAAAAACTGTTTTTT. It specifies CASSFSTTNEKLFF.

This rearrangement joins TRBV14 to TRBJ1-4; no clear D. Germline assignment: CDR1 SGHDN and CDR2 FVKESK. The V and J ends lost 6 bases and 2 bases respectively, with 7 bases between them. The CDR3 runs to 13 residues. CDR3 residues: CASSEWTNEKLFF. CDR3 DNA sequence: TGTGCCAGCAGTGAATGGACTAATGAAAAACTGTTTTTT.

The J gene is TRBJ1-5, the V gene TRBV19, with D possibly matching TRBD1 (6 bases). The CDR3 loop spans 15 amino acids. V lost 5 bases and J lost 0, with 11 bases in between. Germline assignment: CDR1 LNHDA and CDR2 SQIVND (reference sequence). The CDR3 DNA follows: TGTGCCAGTAGTGACGGACAGTATAGCAATCAGCCCCAGCATTTT. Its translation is CASSDGQYSNQPQHF. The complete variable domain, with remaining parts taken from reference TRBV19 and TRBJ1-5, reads DGGITQSPKYLFRKEGQNVTLSCEQNLNHDAMYWYRQDPGQGLRLIYYSQIVNDFQKGDIAEGYSVSREKKESFPLTVTSAQKNPTAFYLCASSDGQYSNQPQHFGDGTRLSIL.